A selection of T cell receptor beta chains follows, all from one sample in a study of cytomegalovirus exposure and HLA in healthy donors. Produced via immunoSEQ multiplex PCR; TCRdb's table is partial and in-frame only. The table lists about 130,000 clones, about 70% of them singletons. The sequencing sample was made of PBMCs. These receptors came from a man between 40 and 49 years old in good health and CMV-seronegative. The CDR3 runs from the conserved cysteine through the conserved F or W. A D gene is named only where the DNA matches it firmly. Clone size is given for some rows only: seen once, a few or many times, or a class if the clone is expanded.

clone_size: NA; d_call: NA; j_call: TRBJ1-1; v_call: TRBV20-1; cdr3_nt: TGCAGTGCTAGCTTGTCGAGCGGGGCTTTCTTT; cdr3_aa: CSASLSSGAFF
clone_size: NA; d_call: TRBD2; j_call: TRBJ2-7; v_call: TRBV19; cdr3_nt: TGTGCCAGTAGTATGACTAGCGGGAGGGTCGGTCAAACCTACGAGCAGTACTTC; cdr3_aa: CASSMTSGRVGQTYEQYF
clone_size: NA; d_call: NA; j_call: TRBJ2-7; v_call: TRBV6-6; cdr3_nt: TGTGCCAGCAGCCAAACAAGAACCGCCTACGAGCAGTACTTC; cdr3_aa: CASSQTRTAYEQYF
clone_size: NA; d_call: TRBD1; j_call: TRBJ2-7; v_call: TRBV28; cdr3_nt: TGTGCCAGCAGTTTTGGGGACAGGGGGATCGAGCAGTACTTC; cdr3_aa: CASSFGDRGIEQYF
clone_size: NA; d_call: NA; j_call: TRBJ1-1; v_call: TRBV10-2; cdr3_nt: TGCGCCAGCAGTGACCACCTCCCGGTACAGCCTGAAGCTTTCTTT; cdr3_aa: CASSDHLPVQPEAFF
clone_size: few; d_call: TRBD2; j_call: TRBJ2-5; v_call: TRBV2; cdr3_nt: TGTGCCAGCAGTGATGGGACTAGCCTCCTGCTCCACCAAGAGACCCAGTACTTC; cdr3_aa: CASSDGTSLLLHQETQYF
clone_size: NA; d_call: TRBD2; j_call: TRBJ2-1; v_call: TRBV7-7; cdr3_nt: TGTGCCAGCAGCCCCGGACTAGCGGTCTACAATGAGCAGTTCTTC; cdr3_aa: CASSPGLAVYNEQFF
clone_size: NA; d_call: TRBD1; j_call: TRBJ2-1; v_call: TRBV2; cdr3_nt: TGTGCCAGCACCAAAGGGACAGTCTCCTACAATGAGCAGTTCTTC; cdr3_aa: CASTKGTVSYNEQFF
clone_size: few; d_call: NA; j_call: TRBJ1-2; v_call: TRBV5-4; cdr3_nt: TGTGCCAGCAGCTTGGGACAGGAAATCTATGGCTACACCTTC; cdr3_aa: CASSLGQEIYGYTF
clone_size: NA; d_call: NA; j_call: TRBJ1-1; v_call: TRBV27; cdr3_nt: TGTGCCAGCAGTTTATCGGCAAGCACTGAAGCTTTCTTT; cdr3_aa: CASSLSASTEAFF
clone_size: NA; d_call: NA; j_call: TRBJ2-7; v_call: TRBV18; cdr3_nt: TGTGCCAGCTCACCACCGGCTAGGAGGGATAACGAGCAGTACTTC; cdr3_aa: CASSPPARRDNEQYF
clone_size: NA; d_call: TRBD1; j_call: TRBJ1-2; v_call: TRBV6-5; cdr3_nt: TGTGCCAGCAGTTACTATACCGGGACAGGGGTCTATGGCTACACCTTC; cdr3_aa: CASSYYTGTGVYGYTF
clone_size: once; d_call: NA; j_call: TRBJ2-3; v_call: TRBV5-1; cdr3_nt: TGCGCCACCTCAACAGGAAGCACAGATACGCAGTATTTT; cdr3_aa: CATSTGSTDTQYF
clone_size: NA; d_call: NA; j_call: TRBJ2-1; v_call: TRBV6-1; cdr3_nt: TGTGCCAGCACTCCTATCTCCTACAATGAGCAGTTCTTC; cdr3_aa: CASTPISYNEQFF
clone_size: NA; d_call: NA; j_call: TRBJ2-7; v_call: TRBV7-8; cdr3_nt: TGTGCCAGCAGCCCTTTGACAGTCTCCTACGAGCAGTACTTC; cdr3_aa: CASSPLTVSYEQYF
clone_size: NA; d_call: NA; j_call: TRBJ2-1; v_call: TRBV9; cdr3_nt: TGTGCCAGCAGCGTAGCTTCAAGTAGCCTGCAGTTCTTC; cdr3_aa: CASSVASSSLQFF
clone_size: NA; d_call: NA; j_call: TRBJ1-4; v_call: TRBV27; cdr3_nt: TGTGCCAGCAGTTTCTGGCGGGAGATGGGGAATGAAAAACTGTTTTTT; cdr3_aa: CASSFWREMGNEKLFF
clone_size: few; d_call: NA; j_call: TRBJ2-5; v_call: TRBV21-1; cdr3_nt: TGTGCCAGCAGCACACCGGGACTTGGACCTCCCCTTGAAGAGACCCAGTACTTC; cdr3_aa: CASSTPGLGPPLEETQYF
clone_size: NA; d_call: TRBD2; j_call: TRBJ2-2; v_call: TRBV30; cdr3_nt: TGTGCCTTACCGACTAGCGGGGGGGCGAACACCGGGGAGCTGTTTTTT; cdr3_aa: CALPTSGGANTGELFF
clone_size: NA; d_call: NA; j_call: TRBJ1-2; v_call: TRBV4-3; cdr3_nt: TGCGCCAGCAGCCAAGATCAGGGGAACTATGGCTACACCTTC; cdr3_aa: CASSQDQGNYGYTF
clone_size: NA; d_call: NA; j_call: TRBJ1-2; v_call: TRBV29-1; cdr3_nt: TGCAGCGTGTCCGGGACTTCTAACTATGGCTACACCTTC; cdr3_aa: CSVSGTSNYGYTF
clone_size: NA; d_call: TRBD1; j_call: TRBJ1-4; v_call: TRBV18; cdr3_nt: TGTGCCAGCTCACCTCCGGGACAGGATAATGAAAAACTGTTTTTT; cdr3_aa: CASSPPGQDNEKLFF
clone_size: NA; d_call: NA; j_call: TRBJ1-1; v_call: TRBV7-9; cdr3_nt: TGTGCCAGCAGCCGGGGGGGGCGGGACACTGAAGCTTTCTTT; cdr3_aa: CASSRGGRDTEAFF
clone_size: NA; d_call: NA; j_call: TRBJ1-2; v_call: TRBV5-6; cdr3_nt: TGTGCCAGCAGCTCGGACTATGGCTACACCTTC; cdr3_aa: CASSSDYGYTF
clone_size: NA; d_call: TRBD1; j_call: TRBJ1-5; v_call: TRBV6-7; cdr3_nt: TGTGCCAGCAGTTCAATTTCCCGGGACAGGGGGCGCGGGCAGCCCCAGCATTTT; cdr3_aa: CASSSISRDRGRGQPQHF
clone_size: few; d_call: TRBD2; j_call: TRBJ2-2; v_call: TRBV11-2; cdr3_nt: TGTGCCAGCAGCTCGGGACTAGCGGGAGCTCGGAACGGGGAGCTGTTTTTT; cdr3_aa: CASSSGLAGARNGELFF
clone_size: NA; d_call: NA; j_call: TRBJ2-5; v_call: TRBV5-1; cdr3_nt: TGCGCCAGCAGCGAAGGACTACTCCAAGAGACCCAGTACTTC; cdr3_aa: CASSEGLLQETQYF
clone_size: NA; d_call: NA; j_call: TRBJ1-2; v_call: TRBV10-3; cdr3_nt: TGTGCCATCAGTGAGGGGGGCTCTAACTATGGCTACACCTTC; cdr3_aa: CAISEGGSNYGYTF
clone_size: NA; d_call: NA; j_call: TRBJ2-7; v_call: TRBV9; cdr3_nt: TGTGCCAGCAGCGTAGTAGCCAGCTCCTACGAGCAGTACTTC; cdr3_aa: CASSVVASSYEQYF
clone_size: NA; d_call: TRBD1; j_call: TRBJ1-1; v_call: TRBV6-4; cdr3_nt: TGTGCCAGCAGTGAAAAGGAGGGCATACCGGGACAGGTGAACACTGAAGCTTTCTTT; cdr3_aa: CASSEKEGIPGQVNTEAFF
clone_size: NA; d_call: NA; j_call: TRBJ1-3; v_call: TRBV5-1; cdr3_nt: TGCGCCAGCAGCTTGGATGGCAGCTCTGGAAACACCATATATTTT; cdr3_aa: CASSLDGSSGNTIYF
clone_size: NA; d_call: TRBD1; j_call: TRBJ2-5; v_call: TRBV5-1; cdr3_nt: TGCGCCAGCAGCTTGGCGCCCGGGACAGGACAAGAGACCCAGTACTTC; cdr3_aa: CASSLAPGTGQETQYF
clone_size: NA; d_call: TRBD2; j_call: TRBJ2-1; v_call: TRBV4-1; cdr3_nt: TGCGCCAGCAGCCAAGATCCCAGGCGGGGGGGAAACAATGAGCAGTTCTTC; cdr3_aa: CASSQDPRRGGNNEQFF
clone_size: NA; d_call: NA; j_call: TRBJ2-7; v_call: TRBV5-4; cdr3_nt: TGTGCCAGCAGCTTGCGGGGGTCCGAGCAGTACTTC; cdr3_aa: CASSLRGSEQYF
clone_size: few; d_call: NA; j_call: TRBJ2-7; v_call: TRBV5-6; cdr3_nt: TGTGCCAGCAGCTTGGTAGACAGGCGGAACTACGAGCAGTACTTC; cdr3_aa: CASSLVDRRNYEQYF
clone_size: once; d_call: NA; j_call: TRBJ1-2; v_call: TRBV29-1; cdr3_nt: TGCAGCGGAGGACAGCGTAACTATGGCTACACCTTC; cdr3_aa: CSGGQRNYGYTF
clone_size: NA; d_call: TRBD1; j_call: TRBJ1-1; v_call: TRBV30; cdr3_nt: TGTGCCTGTGAGGGGACAGGGGGCACTGAAGCTTTCTTT; cdr3_aa: CACEGTGGTEAFF
clone_size: NA; d_call: TRBD1; j_call: TRBJ1-6; v_call: TRBV5-4; cdr3_nt: TGTGCCAGCAGCCAGACGGGACAGGGGGCGATCTCACCCCTCCACTTT; cdr3_aa: CASSQTGQGAISPLHF
clone_size: few; d_call: NA; j_call: TRBJ2-3; v_call: TRBV28; cdr3_nt: TGTGCCAGCAGTTTAATTCGAGCGGGTGGGAAGGGAGATACGCAGTATTTT; cdr3_aa: CASSLIRAGGKGDTQYF
clone_size: NA; d_call: TRBD2; j_call: TRBJ2-5; v_call: TRBV15; cdr3_nt: TGTGCCACCAGCAGAGATCGGCTTAGCGGGTCCAGGACCCAGTACTTC; cdr3_aa: CATSRDRLSGSRTQYF
clone_size: once; d_call: TRBD1; j_call: TRBJ1-2; v_call: TRBV5-1; cdr3_nt: TGCGCCAGCAGCTTGGATTATACAGGACAGGGGGCTGTCACCTTC; cdr3_aa: CASSLDYTGQGAVTF
clone_size: once; d_call: TRBD2; j_call: TRBJ2-3; v_call: TRBV9; cdr3_nt: TGTGCCAGCAGCGTACCAGCCGGGGGGGTCGCAGATACGCAGTATTTT; cdr3_aa: CASSVPAGGVADTQYF
clone_size: NA; d_call: NA; j_call: TRBJ1-1; v_call: TRBV5-1; cdr3_nt: TGCGCCAGCAGCTTGGCGGGGGGGTTCACTGAAGCTTTCTTT; cdr3_aa: CASSLAGGFTEAFF
clone_size: NA; d_call: TRBD2; j_call: TRBJ2-5; v_call: TRBV7-9; cdr3_nt: TGTGCCAGCAGCTTACCGTCTGGCCTCGCCGGGGGGGAGACCCAGTACTTC; cdr3_aa: CASSLPSGLAGGETQYF
clone_size: NA; d_call: TRBD2; j_call: TRBJ2-7; v_call: TRBV5-8; cdr3_nt: TGTGCCAGCAGCTATCCGGGCAGACTAGCGCTAACCTACGAGCAGTACTTC; cdr3_aa: CASSYPGRLALTYEQYF
clone_size: NA; d_call: NA; j_call: TRBJ2-1; v_call: TRBV18; cdr3_nt: TGTGCCAGCGCGCCGGGCGGGACCTACAATGAGCAGTTCTTC; cdr3_aa: CASAPGGTYNEQFF
clone_size: few; d_call: NA; j_call: TRBJ2-7; v_call: TRBV7-9; cdr3_nt: TGTGCCAGCAGCTTCTACAGGAGCTCCTACGAGCAGTACTTC; cdr3_aa: CASSFYRSSYEQYF
clone_size: NA; d_call: NA; j_call: TRBJ1-2; v_call: TRBV6-5; cdr3_nt: TGTGCCAGCCTCCCGTTAGATTGGGGAGGCTATGGCTACACCTTC; cdr3_aa: CASLPLDWGGYGYTF
clone_size: NA; d_call: NA; j_call: TRBJ1-1; v_call: TRBV5-3; cdr3_nt: TGTGCCAGAACCAGGTCAGCTGAAGCTTTCTTT; cdr3_aa: CARTRSAEAFF
clone_size: NA; d_call: NA; j_call: TRBJ2-5; v_call: TRBV6-4; cdr3_nt: TGTGCCAGCACAGGGCCCCAAGAGACCCAGTACTTC; cdr3_aa: CASTGPQETQYF
clone_size: NA; d_call: TRBD1; j_call: TRBJ2-7; v_call: TRBV6-5; cdr3_nt: TGTGCCAGCAACAGGGGTGATAGCTCCTACGAGCAGTACTTC; cdr3_aa: CASNRGDSSYEQYF
clone_size: NA; d_call: TRBD1; j_call: TRBJ1-3; v_call: TRBV6-5; cdr3_nt: TGTGCCAGCAGTCCCCGGACAGGGAACACCATATATTTT; cdr3_aa: CASSPRTGNTIYF
clone_size: NA; d_call: NA; j_call: TRBJ2-1; v_call: TRBV11-1; cdr3_nt: TGTGCCAGCAGCTTGCGACAGGTTACTGAGCAGTTCTTC; cdr3_aa: CASSLRQVTEQFF
clone_size: NA; d_call: TRBD1; j_call: TRBJ1-1; v_call: TRBV29-1; cdr3_nt: TGCAGCGTTGTCGAACAGGGGACTGAAGCTTTCTTT; cdr3_aa: CSVVEQGTEAFF
clone_size: NA; d_call: NA; j_call: TRBJ1-6; v_call: TRBV4-3; cdr3_nt: TGCGCCAGCAGCCAAGATTCGGCAGGGGCGGAGAATTCACCCCTCCACTTT; cdr3_aa: CASSQDSAGAENSPLHF
clone_size: NA; d_call: TRBD1; j_call: TRBJ2-7; v_call: TRBV11-2; cdr3_nt: TGTGCCAGCAGCGAACAGGGGGGCCCCTACGAGCAGTACTTC; cdr3_aa: CASSEQGGPYEQYF
clone_size: few; d_call: TRBD1; j_call: TRBJ1-2; v_call: TRBV7-9; cdr3_nt: TGTGCCAGCAGCTTAAGGGGGCACTATGGCTACACCTTC; cdr3_aa: CASSLRGHYGYTF